This TCR beta chain comes out of a study of technical replicates of blood from several donors. Sequencing was performed with immunoSEQ multiplex PCR; in TCRdb, only in-frame clones are kept and a portion is missing. Of 100,000 or so clones detected, over 90% appear once; the ten largest clones hold roughly 0.19%. CDR1 and CDR2 from the germline V gene are SGHDN and FVKESK. The V and J ends lost 3 bases and 1 base respectively, with 7 bases between them. This CDR3 has 14 amino acids. This sequence originates from a human donor in good health. The sequencing input was T cells isolated from PBMCs. This chain joins TRBV14 and TRBJ2-1, with a possible D match to TRBD1 (5 bases). CDR3 region: CASSHAGSYNEQFF. The CDR3 DNA is TGTGCCAGCAGCCACGCAGGGTCCTACAATGAGCAGTTCTTC.